This record concerns one TCR beta chain sequence. The CDR3 contains 16 residues. This record comes from a study of technical replicates of blood from a few donors. The protocol was immunoSEQ multiplex PCR, while the TCRdb copy is restricted to in-frame clones and leaves out a portion. The table includes tens of thousands of clones, around 96% detected once. This TCR derives from a human donor in good health. The chain joins TRBV21-1 to TRBJ2-7; TRBD2, the table's D call, lacks a check against the DNA. TRBV21-1 counts as a pseudogene. Material: T cells isolated from PBMCs. As DNA, the CDR3 is TGTGCCAGCAGCAACCCCCCGAGGCCTACCACCTACGAGCAGTACTTC. This encodes CASSNPPRPTTYEQYF.